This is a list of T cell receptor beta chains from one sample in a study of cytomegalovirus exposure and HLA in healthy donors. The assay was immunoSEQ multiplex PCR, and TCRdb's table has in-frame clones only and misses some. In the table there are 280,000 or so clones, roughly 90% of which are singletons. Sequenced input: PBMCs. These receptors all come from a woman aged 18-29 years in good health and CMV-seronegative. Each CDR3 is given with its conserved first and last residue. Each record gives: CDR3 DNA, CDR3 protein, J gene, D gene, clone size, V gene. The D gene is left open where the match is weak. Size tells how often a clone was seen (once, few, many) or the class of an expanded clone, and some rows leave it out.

CDR3 DNA: TGTGCCAGTAGTATAAGAAGGCTAGCGGGTCCCAATGAGCAGTTCTTC; CDR3 protein: CASSIRRLAGPNEQFF; J gene: TRBJ2-1; D gene: TRBD2; clone size: -; V gene: TRBV19
CDR3 DNA: TGCGCCAGCAGCCAGACTAGGGGCACGCAGTATTTT; CDR3 protein: CASSQTRGTQYF; J gene: TRBJ2-3; D gene: -; clone size: -; V gene: TRBV5-1
CDR3 DNA: TGTGCCAGCAGCCGAGGGGGCAGCGGGAGAAGGTGCGAGCAGTACTTC; CDR3 protein: CASSRGGSGRRCEQYF; J gene: TRBJ2-7; D gene: -; clone size: -; V gene: TRBV11-3
CDR3 DNA: TGCGCCAGCAGCTTTACAGGGGAGGACGAGCAGTACTTC; CDR3 protein: CASSFTGEDEQYF; J gene: TRBJ2-7; D gene: -; clone size: -; V gene: TRBV5-1
CDR3 DNA: TGCGCCAGCAGCCCATGGGACTACCTTAATGAGCAGTTCTTC; CDR3 protein: CASSPWDYLNEQFF; J gene: TRBJ2-1; D gene: TRBD2; clone size: -; V gene: TRBV4-1
CDR3 DNA: TGTGCCAGCAGTTTTGATGTACGGACAGGAAACACCGGGGAGCTGTTTTTT; CDR3 protein: CASSFDVRTGNTGELFF; J gene: TRBJ2-2; D gene: TRBD1; clone size: -; V gene: TRBV28
CDR3 DNA: TGTGCCAGCAGTGAAGCGTCTTTTGGGCTAGCGGGGAGAGCGGGAACCCAGTACTTC; CDR3 protein: CASSEASFGLAGRAGTQYF; J gene: TRBJ2-5; D gene: TRBD2; clone size: once; V gene: TRBV2
CDR3 DNA: TGTGCCAGCAGCCACCCACAGCGGGAGTCTGAACTTAGCTCCTACAATGAGCAGTTCTTC; CDR3 protein: CASSHPQRESELSSYNEQFF; J gene: TRBJ2-1; D gene: TRBD2; clone size: -; V gene: TRBV9
CDR3 DNA: TGTGCCAGCAGTACAGGGGGCGAGTTAGCCGAAAAACTGTTTTTT; CDR3 protein: CASSTGGELAEKLFF; J gene: TRBJ1-4; D gene: TRBD1; clone size: -; V gene: TRBV25-1
CDR3 DNA: TGTGCCAGCAGTTTATTAGGGGGGGAAGGTCAGCCCCAGCATTTT; CDR3 protein: CASSLLGGEGQPQHF; J gene: TRBJ1-5; D gene: -; clone size: -; V gene: TRBV28
CDR3 DNA: TGCAGCGTTGGGACTAGCGGGAGTATCACCTACAATGAGCAGTTCTTC; CDR3 protein: CSVGTSGSITYNEQFF; J gene: TRBJ2-1; D gene: TRBD2; clone size: -; V gene: TRBV29-1
CDR3 DNA: TGTGCCAGCAGTTACTCCGATGAGCAGTTCTTC; CDR3 protein: CASSYSDEQFF; J gene: TRBJ2-1; D gene: -; clone size: -; V gene: TRBV6-5
CDR3 DNA: TGTGCCAGCAGTGAAGCGCCGGGGGTGAGCTCCTACGAGCAGTACTTC; CDR3 protein: CASSEAPGVSSYEQYF; J gene: TRBJ2-7; D gene: -; clone size: -; V gene: TRBV2
CDR3 DNA: TGTGCCAGTAGTAAAGATGGACAGAGGGGGCCCCAGCATTTT; CDR3 protein: CASSKDGQRGPQHF; J gene: TRBJ1-5; D gene: -; clone size: -; V gene: TRBV19
CDR3 DNA: TGTGCCAGCAGTTACAGGGGGACGGCTTTCTTT; CDR3 protein: CASSYRGTAFF; J gene: TRBJ1-1; D gene: -; clone size: -; V gene: TRBV6-5
CDR3 DNA: TGTGCCAGCAGTTTGGGGGGCTACGAGCAGTACTTC; CDR3 protein: CASSLGGYEQYF; J gene: TRBJ2-7; D gene: -; clone size: -; V gene: TRBV28
CDR3 DNA: TGTGCCAGCAGCTTGGGAGGCGCAACCCAAGAGACCCAGTACTTC; CDR3 protein: CASSLGGATQETQYF; J gene: TRBJ2-5; D gene: -; clone size: -; V gene: TRBV5-4
CDR3 DNA: TGTGCCGTCAGGGGGTTGCCGGCGAGGCTGTTTTTT; CDR3 protein: CAVRGLPARLFF; J gene: TRBJ1-4; D gene: TRBD1; clone size: -; V gene: TRBV6-1
CDR3 DNA: TGTGCCAGCAGCCCCGGTGGCGGGCAGTACTTC; CDR3 protein: CASSPGGGQYF; J gene: TRBJ2-7; D gene: -; clone size: -; V gene: TRBV7-2
CDR3 DNA: TGTGCTAGTGGTTTGGTACTAGGACAGGGATCGAATGAGCAGTTCTTC; CDR3 protein: CASGLVLGQGSNEQFF; J gene: TRBJ2-1; D gene: TRBD1; clone size: -; V gene: TRBV12-5
CDR3 DNA: TGTGCCACCAGCATTAGCGGAGGGGAGTTGGGTGAGCAGTTCTTC; CDR3 protein: CATSISGGELGEQFF; J gene: TRBJ2-1; D gene: -; clone size: -; V gene: TRBV15
CDR3 DNA: TGTGCCAGCTACCGGGACAGGGGTCGCAATGAGCAGTTCTTC; CDR3 protein: CASYRDRGRNEQFF; J gene: TRBJ2-1; D gene: TRBD1; clone size: -; V gene: TRBV2
CDR3 DNA: TGTGCCAGTAGTATAGCGGTCACCTACGAGCAGTACTTC; CDR3 protein: CASSIAVTYEQYF; J gene: TRBJ2-7; D gene: -; clone size: -; V gene: TRBV19
CDR3 DNA: TGTGCCAGCAGCTTGGCCCCACGAACAGGCACCGGGGAGCTGTTTTTT; CDR3 protein: CASSLAPRTGTGELFF; J gene: TRBJ2-2; D gene: -; clone size: -; V gene: TRBV5-5
CDR3 DNA: TGTGCCAGCAGACCTCCTGACAGGGTTTGGTACGAGCAGTACTTC; CDR3 protein: CASRPPDRVWYEQYF; J gene: TRBJ2-7; D gene: TRBD1; clone size: -; V gene: TRBV6-6
CDR3 DNA: TGTGCCAGCAGCACTGAGACAGGGCTAGGGACAGATACGCAGTATTTT; CDR3 protein: CASSTETGLGTDTQYF; J gene: TRBJ2-3; D gene: TRBD1; clone size: once; V gene: TRBV7-3
CDR3 DNA: TGTGCCAGCAGTTTGGGACAGGGGACGGGTGAGCAGTTCTTC; CDR3 protein: CASSLGQGTGEQFF; J gene: TRBJ2-1; D gene: TRBD1; clone size: -; V gene: TRBV28
CDR3 DNA: TGTGCCAGCAGCTTAACTAGGAGAGAGACCCAGTACTTC; CDR3 protein: CASSLTRRETQYF; J gene: TRBJ2-5; D gene: -; clone size: -; V gene: TRBV7-9
CDR3 DNA: TGTGCCAGCAGTACGGGGTTTAGCGGGAGGGTCTCAGATACGCAGTATTTT; CDR3 protein: CASSTGFSGRVSDTQYF; J gene: TRBJ2-3; D gene: TRBD2; clone size: -; V gene: TRBV28
CDR3 DNA: TGTGCCTGGAGACGACAGCTCTCTGGAAACACCATATATTTT; CDR3 protein: CAWRRQLSGNTIYF; J gene: TRBJ1-3; D gene: -; clone size: few; V gene: TRBV30
CDR3 DNA: TGTGCCAGCTCAGGAGTCTCGGGAGATAATCAGCCCCAGCATTTT; CDR3 protein: CASSGVSGDNQPQHF; J gene: TRBJ1-5; D gene: -; clone size: -; V gene: TRBV18
CDR3 DNA: TGCGCCAGCAGCCGGGACAGCTACTCCTACGAGCAGTACTTC; CDR3 protein: CASSRDSYSYEQYF; J gene: TRBJ2-7; D gene: TRBD1; clone size: -; V gene: TRBV5-1
CDR3 DNA: TGTGCCATCAGTCGACAGAGGTCGAACTATGGCTACACCTTC; CDR3 protein: CAISRQRSNYGYTF; J gene: TRBJ1-2; D gene: -; clone size: -; V gene: TRBV10-3
CDR3 DNA: TGTGCCAGTAAAAGGACTAGCGGACCCTACGAGCAGTACTTC; CDR3 protein: CASKRTSGPYEQYF; J gene: TRBJ2-7; D gene: TRBD2; clone size: -; V gene: TRBV6-6
CDR3 DNA: TGTGCCAGCGCACCGCGACAGGGGGCGGACACCATATATTTT; CDR3 protein: CASAPRQGADTIYF; J gene: TRBJ1-3; D gene: TRBD1; clone size: -; V gene: TRBV28
CDR3 DNA: TGTGCCAGCAGCCCAAACCTAGCGGGACCGAACACCGGGGAGCTGTTTTTT; CDR3 protein: CASSPNLAGPNTGELFF; J gene: TRBJ2-2; D gene: TRBD2; clone size: -; V gene: TRBV27
CDR3 DNA: TGTGCCAGCAGTGCCGGGGGGATCTATGGCTACACCTTC; CDR3 protein: CASSAGGIYGYTF; J gene: TRBJ1-2; D gene: -; clone size: -; V gene: TRBV2
CDR3 DNA: TGTGCCAGCAAAAAACGGGGGGCCACTGGCTATGGCTACACCTTC; CDR3 protein: CASKKRGATGYGYTF; J gene: TRBJ1-2; D gene: -; clone size: -; V gene: TRBV13
CDR3 DNA: TGTGCCAGCAGTGAAGCATGGGCAGGGGCCGCCCAGACCCAGTACTTC; CDR3 protein: CASSEAWAGAAQTQYF; J gene: TRBJ2-5; D gene: -; clone size: -; V gene: TRBV2
CDR3 DNA: TGTGCCAGCAGCTTAGGCGGGAGAGGCGTCGTGCATGAGCAGTTCTTC; CDR3 protein: CASSLGGRGVVHEQFF; J gene: TRBJ2-1; D gene: TRBD2; clone size: -; V gene: TRBV11-2
CDR3 DNA: TGTGCCAGAAGCTCTGGGAGACTAGCGAGAACCTACGAGCAGTACTTC; CDR3 protein: CARSSGRLARTYEQYF; J gene: TRBJ2-7; D gene: TRBD2; clone size: -; V gene: TRBV5-3
CDR3 DNA: TGTGCCAGCAGTGAGCGGACAGGGGGGATGGGGCAGTATTTT; CDR3 protein: CASSERTGGMGQYF; J gene: TRBJ2-3; D gene: TRBD1; clone size: -; V gene: TRBV25-1
CDR3 DNA: TGTGCCAGCAGCCCAATGGATCTAGGGGCCCCCATTCGGCAGTACTTC; CDR3 protein: CASSPMDLGAPIRQYF; J gene: TRBJ2-7; D gene: -; clone size: -; V gene: TRBV28
CDR3 DNA: TGTGCCAGTAGTATAGTACCCGCCGGGAAGCCCCAGCATTTT; CDR3 protein: CASSIVPAGKPQHF; J gene: TRBJ1-5; D gene: -; clone size: -; V gene: TRBV19
CDR3 DNA: TGTGCCAGCAACAAACAGGGAAGCTCCTACGAGCAGTACTTC; CDR3 protein: CASNKQGSSYEQYF; J gene: TRBJ2-7; D gene: -; clone size: -; V gene: TRBV6-5
CDR3 DNA: TGTGCCAGCTCGGGGACTAGCGGTTTTACATCGGAGACCCAGTACTTC; CDR3 protein: CASSGTSGFTSETQYF; J gene: TRBJ2-5; D gene: TRBD2; clone size: -; V gene: TRBV18
CDR3 DNA: TGTGCCAGTAGTCCCCGGGGTAGCGGCCCTCCCTACAATGAGCAGTTCTTC; CDR3 protein: CASSPRGSGPPYNEQFF; J gene: TRBJ2-1; D gene: -; clone size: -; V gene: TRBV19
CDR3 DNA: TGTGCCAGCAGCTCGAATAATGGCGGGAGGGCCAACGTCGGGCAGTTCTTC; CDR3 protein: CASSSNNGGRANVGQFF; J gene: TRBJ2-1; D gene: TRBD2; clone size: -; V gene: TRBV7-9
CDR3 DNA: TGTGCCAGCAGCTTAACCGGGACAGGCCCCTATGGCTACACCTTC; CDR3 protein: CASSLTGTGPYGYTF; J gene: TRBJ1-2; D gene: TRBD1; clone size: -; V gene: TRBV7-3
CDR3 DNA: TGTGCCAGCAGCTTAAACGGACTGGCCTCTGGGGCCAACGTCCTGACTTTC; CDR3 protein: CASSLNGLASGANVLTF; J gene: TRBJ2-6; D gene: -; clone size: -; V gene: TRBV7-2
CDR3 DNA: TGTGCCAGCAGTTACGCGGGAGGGAATTCACCCCTCCACTTT; CDR3 protein: CASSYAGGNSPLHF; J gene: TRBJ1-6; D gene: -; clone size: -; V gene: TRBV6-6
CDR3 DNA: TGCGCCAGCAGCCAAGAGCCTGCCGCAGGGAACACCGGGGAGCTGTTTTTT; CDR3 protein: CASSQEPAAGNTGELFF; J gene: TRBJ2-2; D gene: -; clone size: -; V gene: TRBV4-3